This TCR beta chain was identified during a study of T cell repertoires in cytomegalovirus infection. MiXCR was run by TCRdb on the reads, yielding one entry per CDR3 protein. The sample records fewer than 85,000 distinct CDR3 sequences, more than 3% being singletons. Trimming shortened V by 1 base and J by 10 bases, and 14 bases separated the two germline ends. This CDR3 is built from 14 residues. Germline V gene sequence: CDR1 SEHNR, CDR2 FQNEAQ (reference sequence). This clonotype showed up many times. V is TRBV7-9 and J is TRBJ2-1; D assignment may be TRBD1 or TRBD2 (5 bases each). The clonotype comes from a human donor in good health (CMV status not recorded). Some clones in this sample may be carry-over from other donors' samples. The sequenced sample was PBMCs. Here the CDR3 DNA reads TGTGCCAGCAGCTTAGTTGACTCCCGGGGCGAGCAGTTCTTC. Translating gives CASSLVDSRGEQFF.